This note documents a single T cell receptor (beta chain) sequence. The antigen is undetermined. During the collection period, no donor immune events like infections were recorded. Method: immunoSEQ multiplex PCR; TCRdb's copy keeps in-frame clones and lacks some. The sample yields 100,000 to 110,000 clones, 80% to 90% seen once. This record belongs to a study of identifying expanded T cells in peripheral blood. Findings and caveats of the study: Across healthy donors, higher total template counts meant significantly greater roughly 2-week count variance. Over around two and four weeks, about 16.4 and 19 clones changed, versus around 1.2 between replicates.

The CDR3 runs to 13 residues. Germline V gene lookup returns CDR1 SNHLY and CDR2 FYNNEI. Trimming stripped 6 bases from V and 5 bases from J, with 14 bases between. The sample consisted of blood. The sequence came from a person aged 18 to 75 in good health. V is TRBV2 and J is TRBJ2-7, with D perhaps assigned TRBD1 or TRBD2 (5 bases each). The CDR3 DNA reads as TGTGCCAGCAGATACAGGAGCGGCAACGAGCAGTACTTC. It yields the protein CASRYRSGNEQYF.